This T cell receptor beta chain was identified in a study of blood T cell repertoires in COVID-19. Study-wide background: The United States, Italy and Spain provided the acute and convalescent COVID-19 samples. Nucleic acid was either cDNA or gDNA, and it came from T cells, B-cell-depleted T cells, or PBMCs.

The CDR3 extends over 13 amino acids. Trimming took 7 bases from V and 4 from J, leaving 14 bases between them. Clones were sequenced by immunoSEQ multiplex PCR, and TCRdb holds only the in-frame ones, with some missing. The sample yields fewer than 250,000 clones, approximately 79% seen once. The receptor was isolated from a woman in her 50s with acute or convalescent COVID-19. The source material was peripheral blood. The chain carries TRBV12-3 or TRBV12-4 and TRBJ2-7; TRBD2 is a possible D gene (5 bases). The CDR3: CASTMGSYYEQYF. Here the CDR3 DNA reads TGTGCCAGCACCATGGGGAGTTATTACGAGCAGTACTTC.